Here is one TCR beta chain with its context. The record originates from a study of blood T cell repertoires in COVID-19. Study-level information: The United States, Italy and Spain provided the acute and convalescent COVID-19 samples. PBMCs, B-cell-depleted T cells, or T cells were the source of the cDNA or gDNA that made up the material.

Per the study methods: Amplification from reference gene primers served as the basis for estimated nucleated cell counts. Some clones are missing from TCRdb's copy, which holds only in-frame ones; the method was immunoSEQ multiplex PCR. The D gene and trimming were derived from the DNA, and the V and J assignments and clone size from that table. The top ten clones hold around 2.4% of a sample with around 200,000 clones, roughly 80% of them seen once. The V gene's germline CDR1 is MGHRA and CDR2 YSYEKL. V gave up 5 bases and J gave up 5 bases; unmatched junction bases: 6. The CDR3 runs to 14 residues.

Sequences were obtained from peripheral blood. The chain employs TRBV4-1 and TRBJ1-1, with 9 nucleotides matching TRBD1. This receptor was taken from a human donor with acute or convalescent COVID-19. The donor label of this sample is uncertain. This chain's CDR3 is CASSFRTGATEAFF. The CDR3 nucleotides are TGCGCCAGCAGCTTCCGGACAGGGGCGACTGAAGCTTTCTTT.